These T cell receptor beta chains were read from a single sample in a study of blood T cell repertoires in COVID-19. Here immunoSEQ multiplex PCR was the method, and the copy in TCRdb shows in-frame clones only, minus some. Found here are approximately 200,000 clones, around 86% of them singletons; the top ten hold approximately 2.9%. The specimen sequenced was peripheral blood. The receptors derive from a woman under 40 with active or convalescent COVID-19. CDR3s include the opening cysteine and the closing phenylalanine or tryptophan. The D gene is left open where the match is weak. Clone size is shown for a subset of rows, as once, few, many or a class of expanded clone.

V gene	J gene	D gene	clone size	CDR3 protein	CDR3 DNA
TRBV2	TRBJ1-3	TRBD1	.	CASRGDRGSNTIYF	TGTGCCAGCAGGGGGGACAGGGGGTCCAACACCATATATTTT
TRBV30	TRBJ2-7	.	once	CAWIVRNSYEQYF	TGTGCCTGGATTGTCAGAAACTCCTACGAGCAGTACTTC
TRBV19	TRBJ2-7	.	.	CASSIRQGTWEQYF	TGTGCCAGTAGTATTCGGCAGGGGACGTGGGAGCAGTACTTC
TRBV19	TRBJ1-5	.	once	CASSGGLNSNQPQHF	TGTGCCAGTAGTGGGGGACTCAATAGCAATCAGCCCCAGCATTTT
TRBV19	TRBJ1-2	TRBD1	.	CASSTGGLGYTF	TGTGCCAGTAGTACAGGGGGGCTCGGCTACACCTTC
TRBV11-2	TRBJ1-2	.	.	CASSSPGGRSYGYTF	TGTGCCAGCAGCTCCCCGGGAGGCCGAAGCTATGGCTACACCTTC
TRBV2	TRBJ1-1	TRBD1	.	CASIPDRMNTEAFF	TGTGCCAGCATCCCGGACAGGATGAACACTGAAGCTTTCTTT
TRBV7-9	TRBJ1-2	.	.	CASSLAPGRDGYTF	TGTGCCAGCAGCTTAGCCCCAGGGAGGGATGGCTACACCTTC
TRBV18	TRBJ1-4	TRBD1	.	CASSREGSRDRRNEKLFF	TGTGCCAGCTCACGGGAGGGAAGCAGGGACAGGCGGAATGAAAAACTGTTTTTT
TRBV27	TRBJ1-1	TRBD1	.	CASRGQEPTEAFF	TGTGCCAGCAGGGGACAGGAACCGACTGAAGCTTTCTTT
TRBV11-3	TRBJ1-1	.	.	CASSPARGRNTEAFF	TGTGCCAGCAGTCCAGCGCGGGGCAGGAACACTGAAGCTTTCTTT
TRBV23-1	TRBJ2-7	.	.	CASSQILGLASEQYF	TGCGCCAGCAGTCAAATCTTGGGACTCGCATCCGAGCAGTACTTC
TRBV6-2/TRBV6-3	TRBJ1-5	TRBD1	.	CASSYSTGGNQPQHF	TGTGCCAGCAGTTACTCCACAGGGGGGAATCAGCCCCAGCATTTT
TRBV11-2	TRBJ2-3	TRBD1	.	CASSLMGTGTSTDTQYF	TGTGCCAGCAGCTTAATGGGGACAGGTACTAGCACAGATACGCAGTATTTT
TRBV28	TRBJ2-4	TRBD2	.	CASSLVGTSRNIQYF	TGTGCCAGCAGTTTAGTGGGGACTAGTCGGAACATTCAGTACTTC
TRBV7-2	TRBJ1-2	.	.	CASSLQGFEGYTF	TGTGCCAGCAGCTTACAGGGTTTCGAGGGCTACACCTTC
TRBV27	TRBJ1-5	.	.	CASSLPPPGEGLHGNQPQHF	TGTGCCAGCAGTTTACCACCACCCGGGGAAGGTCTCCACGGCAATCAGCCCCAGCATTTT
TRBV14	TRBJ1-2	.	.	CASSQVGGRYGYTF	TGTGCCAGCAGCCAAGTCGGAGGGCGATATGGCTACACCTTC
TRBV23-1	TRBJ1-1	.	once	CASSQSGGASNEAFF	TGCGCCAGCAGTCAATCGGGGGGGGCATCGAACGAAGCTTTCTTT
TRBV2	TRBJ1-3	.	.	CASSAESGNTIYF	TGTGCCAGCAGTGCGGAGTCTGGAAACACCATATATTTT
TRBV11-2	TRBJ2-1	.	.	CASSLVSGGARNEQFF	TGTGCCAGCAGCTTAGTGAGTGGGGGGGCCAGGAATGAGCAGTTCTTC
TRBV29-1	TRBJ1-2	TRBD1	.	CSVDGGLGTGYGYTF	TGCAGCGTTGATGGGGGGCTGGGGACAGGATATGGCTACACCTTC
TRBV6-1	TRBJ2-1	.	few	CASSEASGSYNEQFF	TGTGCCAGCAGTGAAGCTAGCGGCTCCTACAATGAGCAGTTCTTC
TRBV2	TRBJ1-5	.	.	CASSAEGLSNQPQHF	TGTGCCAGCAGTGCGGAGGGGTTGAGCAATCAGCCCCAGCATTTT
TRBV5-1	TRBJ1-5	TRBD1	.	CASSFDRGNQPQHF	TGCGCCAGCAGCTTTGACAGGGGGAATCAGCCCCAGCATTTT